The clone carrying this TCR beta chain showed up just a few times. Other DNA sequences of this sample code for an identical CDR3. This specimen comes from a study of blood T cell repertoires in COVID-19. On the study more broadly: Italy, Spain and the United States were the sources of the convalescent and acute COVID-19 samples. Sources were T cells, B-cell-depleted T cells, or PBMCs; the material itself was cDNA or gDNA.

In the original workflow: How many nucleated cells were present was estimated from reference gene primer amplification. Using immunoSEQ multiplex PCR, the repertoire was profiled, and TCRdb retains in-frame clones only, with some absent. V and J calls and clone size come straight from that table; D and trimming were deduced from the DNA. Of tens of thousands of clones in the sample, 75% to 85% were seen once. Seattle patients were enrolled while actively infected and followed longitudinally. Deletions cut 6 bases from V and 0 bases from J, with 2 bases between. The CDR3 length is 11 residues. Germline CDR1 LNHDA, CDR2 SQIVND (reference sequence).

The sequence derives from a man older than 75 with COVID-19, enrolled during active disease. Sequenced material: peripheral blood. The gene calls are TRBV19 and TRBJ1-2; D call uncertain. The chain's CDR3 is CASSTNYGYTF. The CDR3 nucleotides read TGTGCCAGTAGCACTAACTATGGCTACACCTTC. The full variable domain, with the rest looked up from reference TRBV19 and TRBJ1-2, is DGGITQSPKYLFRKEGQNVTLSCEQNLNHDAMYWYRQDPGQGLRLIYYSQIVNDFQKGDIAEGYSVSREKKESFPLTVTSAQKNPTAFYLCASSTNYGYTFGSGTRLTVV.